This T cell receptor (beta chain) was sequenced during a study of blood T cell repertoires in COVID-19. In the study's own analysis: Quantification of nucleated cells was approximated via reference gene primer amplification. The protocol was immunoSEQ multiplex PCR, while the TCRdb copy is restricted to in-frame clones and leaves out a portion. From that table come the V and J calls and clone size; the DNA was used to work out D and trimming. The data contain 300,000 to 400,000 clones, 65% to 90% of them singletons. CDR1 and CDR2 (germline): LNHDA, SQIVND (reference sequence). This CDR3 has 16 amino acids. The V end was cut by 0 bases, the J end by 5 bases, with 17 bases between.

This sequence originates from a woman aged 40 to 50 with acute COVID-19. The chain joins TRBV19 to TRBJ2-7, with D possibly TRBD1 on 5 matching bases. The sequencing sample was made of PBMCs or T cells enriched from blood (not recorded which). CDR3 protein: CASSIDPGRVIHEQYF. CDR3 coding DNA: TGTGCCAGTAGTATAGATCCGGGCAGGGTGATCCACGAGCAGTACTTC. Full variable domain (rest looked up from reference TRBV19 and TRBJ2-7): DGGITQSPKYLFRKEGQNVTLSCEQNLNHDAMYWYRQDPGQGLRLIYYSQIVNDFQKGDIAEGYSVSREKKESFPLTVTSAQKNPTAFYLCASSIDPGRVIHEQYFGPGTRLTVT.